The clone carrying this T cell receptor (beta chain) was seen ten or more times. The antigen remains unidentified. V lost 4 bases to trimming and J lost 5 bases, with 24 bases between them. The CDR3 loop spans 17 amino acids. Germline V lookup: CDR1 SEHNR, CDR2 FQNEAQ (reference sequence). TCRdb re-called the reads with MiXCR, one entry per CDR3 protein. Here the sample spans hundreds of thousands of distinct CDR3 sequences, 5% to 8.5% being singletons. This record belongs to a study of T cell repertoires in cytomegalovirus infection. About the research overall: In public TCR beta signatures, there were indications of both CMV infection and matching HLA type. Study-wide results and caveats: Cumulated frequencies of public TCR beta families served to identify carriers of CMV plus the relevant HLA. The response measured ex vivo was dominated by TCR beta clonotypes (HLA-C-restricted and CMV-specific).

This TCR came from a human donor in good health (CMV status not recorded). Some clones in this sample may be carry-over from other donors' samples. The chain has TRBV7-9 and TRBJ2-7, with D possibly matching TRBD1 (6 bases). Sequenced input: PBMCs. The CDR3 nucleotides read TGTGCCAGCAGCTCCTCCTCGTCCGGGACACCCTTCCACGAGCAGTACTTC. Residues: CASSSSSSGTPFHEQYF.